This T cell receptor (beta chain) was retrieved from a study of tumour-infiltrating T cells in Burkitt lymphoma. About the research overall: Survival, overall and progression-free, tracked with productive clonality.

Germline lookup yields CDR1 SGHKS and CDR2 YYEKEE (reference sequence). This CDR3 has 14 amino acids. V shed 4 bases and J shed 4 bases, with 15 bases lying between them. The assay was immunoSEQ multiplex PCR, and TCRdb's table has in-frame clones only and misses some. The table shows under 9,000 clones, with around 70% occurring only once. The sample comprised tumor tissue. This TCR came from a human donor with diffuse large B-cell lymphoma. The rearrangement joins TRBV5-5 to TRBJ2-7; tentatively, D is TRBD1 (6 bases). The CDR3 DNA reads as TGTGCCAGCAGCCCACAGGGTGCTGTTTACGAGCAGTACTTC. Translated, it gives CASSPQGAVYEQYF.